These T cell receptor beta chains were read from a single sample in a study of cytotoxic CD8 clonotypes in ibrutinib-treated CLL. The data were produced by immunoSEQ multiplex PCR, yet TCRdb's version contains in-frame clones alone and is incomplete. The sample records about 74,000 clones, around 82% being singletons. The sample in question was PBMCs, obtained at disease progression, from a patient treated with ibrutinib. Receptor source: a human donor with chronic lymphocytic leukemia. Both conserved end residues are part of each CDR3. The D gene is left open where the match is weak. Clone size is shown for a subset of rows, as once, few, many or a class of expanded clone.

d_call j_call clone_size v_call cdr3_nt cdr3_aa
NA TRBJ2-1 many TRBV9 TGTGCCAGCAGCCCTCAGCTTTCCTACAATGAGCAGTTCTTC CASSPQLSYNEQFF
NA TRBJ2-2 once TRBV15 TGTGCCACCAGCAGAGAACTGGATTCGACCGGGGAGCTGTTTTTT CATSRELDSTGELFF
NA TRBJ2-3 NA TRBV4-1 TGCGCCAGCAGCCAAGATTGGGGGAAGGGGGATACGCAGTATTTT CASSQDWGKGDTQYF
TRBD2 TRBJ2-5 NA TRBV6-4 TGTGCCAGCAAAAAGGACGGGAGGGCCGAAGAGACCCAGTACTTC CASKKDGRAEETQYF
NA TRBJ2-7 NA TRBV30 TGTGCCTGGAGTGACGACAAAGCTGCATCCTACGAGCAGTACTTC CAWSDDKAASYEQYF
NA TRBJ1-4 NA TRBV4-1 TGCGCCAGCAGCCAAACAGGCCTTAATGAAAAACTGTTTTTT CASSQTGLNEKLFF
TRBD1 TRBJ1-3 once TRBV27 TGTGCCAGCAGTAGGACAGGGGGAAACACCATATATTTT CASSRTGGNTIYF
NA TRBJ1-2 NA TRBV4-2 TGTGCCAGCAGCCAAGAGATAATTGGAGGGTATGGCTACACCTTC CASSQEIIGGYGYTF
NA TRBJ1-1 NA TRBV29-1 TGCAGCGTGTTCAGCGCCCTGGACGCAGCTTTCTTT CSVFSALDAAFF
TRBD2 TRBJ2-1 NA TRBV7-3 TGTGCCAGCAGCTTATACGGGACTAGCCCCCTGTTCTTC CASSLYGTSPLFF